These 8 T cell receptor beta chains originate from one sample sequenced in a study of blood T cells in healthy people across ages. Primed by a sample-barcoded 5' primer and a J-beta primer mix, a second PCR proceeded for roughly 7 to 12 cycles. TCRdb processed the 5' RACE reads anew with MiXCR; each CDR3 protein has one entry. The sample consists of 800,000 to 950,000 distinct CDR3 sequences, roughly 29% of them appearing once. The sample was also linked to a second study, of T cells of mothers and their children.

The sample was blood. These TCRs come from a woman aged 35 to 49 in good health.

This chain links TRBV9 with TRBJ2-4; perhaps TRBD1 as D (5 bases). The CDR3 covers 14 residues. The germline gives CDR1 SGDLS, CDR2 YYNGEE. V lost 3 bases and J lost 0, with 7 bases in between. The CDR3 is CASSEGLAKNIQYF. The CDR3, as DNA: TGTGCCAGCAGCGAGGGGTTAGCCAAAAACATTCAGTACTTC.

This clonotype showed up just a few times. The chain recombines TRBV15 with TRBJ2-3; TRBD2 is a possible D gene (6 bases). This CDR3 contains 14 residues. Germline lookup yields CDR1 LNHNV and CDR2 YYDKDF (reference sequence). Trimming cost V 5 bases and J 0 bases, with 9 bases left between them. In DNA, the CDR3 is TGTGCCACCAGCTATGGGACTAGCACAGATACGCAGTATTTT. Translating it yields CATSYGTSTDTQYF.

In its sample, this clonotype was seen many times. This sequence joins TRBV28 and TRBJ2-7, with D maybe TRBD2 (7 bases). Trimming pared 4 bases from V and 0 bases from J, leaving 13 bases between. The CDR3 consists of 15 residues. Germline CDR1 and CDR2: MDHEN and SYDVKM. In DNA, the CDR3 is TGTGCCAGCAGTTCCCCGGGGGGCTACTCCTACGAGCAGTACTTC. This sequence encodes CASSSPGGYSYEQYF.

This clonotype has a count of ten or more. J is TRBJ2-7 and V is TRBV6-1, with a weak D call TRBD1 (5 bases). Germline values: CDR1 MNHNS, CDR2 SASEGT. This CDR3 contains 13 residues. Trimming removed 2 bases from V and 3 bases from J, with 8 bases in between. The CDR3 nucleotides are TGTGCCAGCAGTGAAAATCAGGGCTACGAGCAGTACTTC. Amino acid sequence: CASSENQGYEQYF.

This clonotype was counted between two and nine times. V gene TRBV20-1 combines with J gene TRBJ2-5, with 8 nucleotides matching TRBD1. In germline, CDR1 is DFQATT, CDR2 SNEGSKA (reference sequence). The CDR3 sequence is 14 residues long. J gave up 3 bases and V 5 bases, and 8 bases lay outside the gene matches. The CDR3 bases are TGCAGTGCTGCCAAGACAGGGGATAAAGAGACCCAGTACTTC. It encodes CSAAKTGDKETQYF.

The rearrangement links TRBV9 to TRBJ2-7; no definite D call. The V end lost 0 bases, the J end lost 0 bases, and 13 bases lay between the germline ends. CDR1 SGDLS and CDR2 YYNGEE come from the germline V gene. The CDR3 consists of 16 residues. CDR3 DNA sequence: TGTGCCAGCAGCGTAGTACCAACCGCGAGCTCCTACGAGCAGTACTTC. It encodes CASSVVPTASSYEQYF.

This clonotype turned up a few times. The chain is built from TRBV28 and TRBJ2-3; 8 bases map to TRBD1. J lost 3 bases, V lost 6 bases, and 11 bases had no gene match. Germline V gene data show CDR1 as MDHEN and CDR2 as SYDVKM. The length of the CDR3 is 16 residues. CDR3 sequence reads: CASRGQGQGRTDTQYF. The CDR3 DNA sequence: TGTGCCAGCAGGGGACAAGGACAGGGTCGGACAGATACGCAGTATTTT.

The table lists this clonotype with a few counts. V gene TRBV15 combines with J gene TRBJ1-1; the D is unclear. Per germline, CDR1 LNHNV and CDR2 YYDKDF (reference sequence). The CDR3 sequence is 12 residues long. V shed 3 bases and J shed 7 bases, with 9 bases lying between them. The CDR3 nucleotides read TGTGCCACCAGCAGGGAACAGCGTGAAGCTTTCTTT. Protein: CATSREQREAFF.